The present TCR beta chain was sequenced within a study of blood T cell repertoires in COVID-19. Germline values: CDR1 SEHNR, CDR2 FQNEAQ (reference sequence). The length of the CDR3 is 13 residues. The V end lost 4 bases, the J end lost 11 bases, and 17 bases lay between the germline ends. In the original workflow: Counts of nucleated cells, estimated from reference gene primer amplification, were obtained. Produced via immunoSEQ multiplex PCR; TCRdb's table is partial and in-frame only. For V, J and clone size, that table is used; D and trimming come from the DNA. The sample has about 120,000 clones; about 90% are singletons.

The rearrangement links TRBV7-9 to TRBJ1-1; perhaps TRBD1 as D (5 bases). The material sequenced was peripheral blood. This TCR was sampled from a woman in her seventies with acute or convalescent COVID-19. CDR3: CASSSAGQLGAFF. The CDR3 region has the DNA TGTGCCAGCAGCTCAGCTGGACAACTCGGGGCTTTCTTT.